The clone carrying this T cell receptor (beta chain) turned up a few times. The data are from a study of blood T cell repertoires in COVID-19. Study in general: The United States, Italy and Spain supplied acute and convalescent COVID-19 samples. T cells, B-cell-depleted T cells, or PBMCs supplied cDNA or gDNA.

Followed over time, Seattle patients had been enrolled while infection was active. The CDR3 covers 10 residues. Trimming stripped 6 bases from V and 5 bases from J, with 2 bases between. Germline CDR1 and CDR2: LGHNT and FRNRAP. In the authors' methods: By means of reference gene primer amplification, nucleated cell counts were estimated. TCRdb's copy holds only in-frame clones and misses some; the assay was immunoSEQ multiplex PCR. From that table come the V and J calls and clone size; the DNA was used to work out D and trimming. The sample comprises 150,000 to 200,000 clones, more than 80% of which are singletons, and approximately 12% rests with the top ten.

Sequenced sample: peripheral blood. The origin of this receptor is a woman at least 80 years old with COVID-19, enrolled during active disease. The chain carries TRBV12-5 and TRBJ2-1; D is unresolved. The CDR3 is CASGNNEQFF. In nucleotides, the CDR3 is TGTGCTAGTGGCAACAATGAGCAGTTCTTC.